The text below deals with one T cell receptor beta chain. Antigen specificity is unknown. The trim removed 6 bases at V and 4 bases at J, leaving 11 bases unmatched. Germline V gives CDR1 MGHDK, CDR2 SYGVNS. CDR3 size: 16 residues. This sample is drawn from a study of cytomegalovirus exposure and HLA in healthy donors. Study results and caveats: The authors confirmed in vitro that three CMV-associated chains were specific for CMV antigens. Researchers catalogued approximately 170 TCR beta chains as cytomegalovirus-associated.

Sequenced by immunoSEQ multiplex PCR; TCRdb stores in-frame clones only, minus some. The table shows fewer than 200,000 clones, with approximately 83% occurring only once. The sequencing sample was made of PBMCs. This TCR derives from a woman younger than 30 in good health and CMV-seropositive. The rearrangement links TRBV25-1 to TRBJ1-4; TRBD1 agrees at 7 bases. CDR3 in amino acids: CASRQTGTSNNEKLFF. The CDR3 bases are TGTGCCAGCAGACAGACAGGGACCTCCAATAATGAAAAACTGTTTTTT.